These 31 T cell receptor beta chains were all obtained from the same sample, sequenced in a study of blood T cell repertoires in COVID-19 (dated by TCRdb to about 2020). The method behind the library was the immunoSEQ multiplex PCR assay. As stored in TCRdb, this immuneACCESS dataset retains in-frame rearrangements with V and J assigned. A fraction of the clones does not appear; measured against another copy, unresolved V genes explain less than half of the discrepancy, and the remainder lacks a known reason. The table for this sample lists 130,000 to 150,000 clones; 79% of them were counted only once. Less than 4.5% of the sample comes from the top ten. The sequencing sample was made of peripheral blood. The receptors stem from a man between 60 and 75 years old with acute or convalescent COVID-19.

The V gene is TRBV5-1, the J gene TRBJ1-1; no clear D. CDR1 is SGHRS and CDR2 is YFSETQ in the germline V gene. This CDR3 has 13 amino acids. Trimming took off 0 bases at V and 3 bases at J, with 6 bases between the two ends. This chain's CDR3 is CASSLGADTEAFF. CDR3 bases: TGCGCCAGCAGCTTGGGAGCGGACACTGAAGCTTTCTTT.

The chain links TRBV28 to TRBJ2-7; the D is unclear. V was shortened by 7 bases and J by 2 bases, with 9 bases between the two germline ends. The germline V gene has CDR1 MDHEN and CDR2 SYDVKM. This CDR3 is built from 12 residues. CDR3 coding DNA: TGTGCCAGCACCGGAGCTGCCTACGAGCAGTACTTC. It specifies CASTGAAYEQYF.

By sample fraction, this clone is medium-sized (0.01 to 0.1%). This chain joins TRBV28 and TRBJ1-1; 9 bases line up with TRBD1. Germline V gene lookup returns CDR1 MDHEN and CDR2 SYDVKM. Trimming at V came to 3 bases and at J to 3 bases, leaving 8 bases not matched to a gene. The CDR3 spans 16 residues. The CDR3 reads CASSLDRDREYTEAFF. DNA of the CDR3: TGTGCCAGCAGTTTGGATAGGGACAGGGAGTACACTGAAGCTTTCTTT.

This chain connects TRBV19 to TRBJ1-2, with TRBD1 as a possible D gene (6 bases). The germline gives CDR1 LNHDA, CDR2 SQIVND (reference sequence). CDR3 length: 16 residues. V lost 7 bases, J lost 4 bases, and 22 bases lay in between. Written as DNA, the CDR3 is TGTGCCAGTACAGCCACTGACAGGCGAGACGGCTATGGCTACACCTTC. It is translated as CASTATDRRDGYGYTF.

This clone was recorded a few times. This chain connects TRBV19 to TRBJ2-5; no definite D call. Trimming removed 3 bases from V and 4 bases from J, with 15 bases in between. CDR1 is LNHDA, CDR2 SQIVND, per germline (reference sequence). This CDR3 has 15 residues. This CDR3 reads CASSIGSGSRETQYF. DNA of the CDR3: TGTGCCAGTAGTATTGGCTCAGGTTCGCGAGAGACCCAGTACTTC.

The V call is TRBV4-1, the J call TRBJ1-4; D ambiguous. The germline CDR1 and CDR2 sequences are MGHRA and YSYEKL. This CDR3 is built from 15 residues. V was trimmed by 1 base and J by 1 base, leaving 7 bases between them. CDR3 in amino acids: CASSQVELTNEKLFF. The CDR3 DNA follows: TGCGCCAGCAGCCAAGTCGAGTTAACTAATGAAAAACTGTTTTTT.

The gene calls are TRBV6-5 and TRBJ1-2, with unresolved D. The CDR3 extends over 15 amino acids. The V gene's germline CDR1 is MNHEY and CDR2 SVGAGI. V lost 2 bases to trimming and J lost 2 bases, with 12 bases between them. The CDR3 nucleotides read TGTGCCAGCAGTTACCGACTCGGGGTGAACTATGGCTACACCTTC. Its translation: CASSYRLGVNYGYTF.

This clone showed up just once. J is TRBJ2-5 and V is TRBV5-1, with 14 bases matching TRBD2. In germline, CDR1 is SGHRS, CDR2 YFSETQ. The CDR3 extends over 15 amino acids. V trimming: 4 bases; J trimming: 4 bases; junction bases outside the gene matches: 3. The CDR3: CASSGLAGGVETQYF. The CDR3 nucleotides read TGCGCCAGCAGCGGACTAGCGGGAGGTGTAGAGACCCAGTACTTC.

The chain recombines TRBV7-9 with TRBJ2-5, with D perhaps TRBD1 (6 bases). Germline lookup yields CDR1 SEHNR and CDR2 FQNEAQ (reference sequence). Trimming pared 2 bases from V and 5 bases from J, leaving 12 bases between. The CDR3 totals 14 residues. CDR3 DNA: TGTGCCAGCAGCTTACGTCAGGGGCGGGAGACCCAGTACTTC. Translated: CASSLRQGRETQYF. The complete variable domain, with remaining parts taken from reference TRBV7-9 and TRBJ2-5, reads DTGVSQNPRHKITKRGQNVTFRCDPISEHNRLYWYRQTLGQGPEFLTYFQNEAQLEKSRLLSDRFSAERPKGSFSTLEIQRTEQGDSAMYLCASSLRQGRETQYFGPGTRLLVL.

The chain recombines TRBV7-2 with TRBJ1-4; TRBD1 is a possible D gene (6 bases). This CDR3 has 15 residues. Trimming shortened V by 5 bases and J by 2 bases, and 12 bases separated the two germline ends. Germline CDR1 reads SGHTA; CDR2 reads FQGNSA. As DNA, the CDR3 is TGTGCCAGCAGCCTAAACAGGGCCACTAATGAAAAACTGTTTTTT. This sequence encodes CASSLNRATNEKLFF.

This sequence joins TRBV11-2 and TRBJ2-3; D perhaps matches TRBD1 (6 bases). The CDR3 has 15 amino acids. Between the trimmed V and J ends, which lost 1 base and 0 bases, there was a span of 8 bases. CDR1 is SGHAT, CDR2 FQNNGV, per germline. The CDR3 here is CASSLVGTSTDTQYF. The CDR3 coding sequence is TGTGCCAGCAGCTTAGTGGGGACAAGCACAGATACGCAGTATTTT.

The rearrangement uses TRBV5-8 and TRBJ1-6; D is uncertain. V gave up 1 base and J gave up 7 bases, with 3 bases separating them. The CDR3 is made up of 12 amino acids. CDR1 and CDR2 from the germline V gene are SGHTS and YDEGEE. CDR3 DNA: TGTGCCAGCAGCTTGCTCAATTCACCCCTCCACTTT. Its translation is CASSLLNSPLHF.

This chain uses TRBV5-5 with TRBJ1-4; 7 positions match TRBD1. The CDR3 contains 15 residues. Losses at the gene ends were 4 bases for V and 5 bases for J; bases not matched to a gene: 8. Germline CDR1 and CDR2: SGHKS and YYEKEE (reference sequence). CDR3 DNA sequence: TGTGCCAGCAGCCTCGCCGGGACAGTCAATGAAAAACTGTTTTTT. This translates into CASSLAGTVNEKLFF.

V is TRBV29-1 and J is TRBJ2-1; TRBD2 matches 9 bases. The V gene end was trimmed by 4 bases and the J gene end by 0 bases; junction bases not matched to a gene: 7. The length of the CDR3 is 16 residues. Germline CDR1 reads SQVTM; CDR2 reads ANQGSEA. The CDR3: CSVGVSGGSSYNEQFF. As DNA, the CDR3 is TGCAGCGTTGGGGTTAGCGGGGGAAGCTCCTACAATGAGCAGTTCTTC.

The V and J genes are TRBV7-2 and TRBJ2-5; the match to TRBD1 covers 9 bases. CDR1 and CDR2 from the germline V gene are SGHTA and FQGNSA. CDR3 size: 16 residues. V shed 3 bases and J 2 bases; nucleotides not matched to a gene: 7. DNA of the CDR3: TGTGCCAGCAGCTTCTCCCCGGGACAGGGACAAGAGACCCAGTACTTC. It codes for CASSFSPGQGQETQYF.

The chain is built from TRBV5-1 and TRBJ1-1, with D possibly TRBD1 on 5 matching bases. V was trimmed by 1 base and J by 1 base, leaving 14 bases between them. This CDR3 region has 16 residues. The germline V gene has CDR1 SGHRS and CDR2 YFSETQ. The CDR3 nucleotides read TGCGCCAGCAGCTTGACTCCCGGGGGTCAGAACACTGAAGCTTTCTTT. It is translated as CASSLTPGGQNTEAFF.

The chain couples TRBV3-1 (or the pseudogene TRBV3-2) to TRBJ1-5; D is perhaps TRBD1 (5 bases). CDR3 length: 18 amino acids. V was trimmed by 0 bases and J by 1 base, leaving 16 bases between them. Germline assignment: CDR1 LGHDT and CDR2 YNNKEL (reference sequence). CDR3 bases: TGTGCCAGCAGCCAAGATGGGCCAGGGCCCCTGAGCAATCAGCCCCAGCATTTT. It yields the protein CASSQDGPGPLSNQPQHF.

V and J are TRBV27 and TRBJ2-5, with a tentative D call TRBD2 (6 bases). The V end was cut by 5 bases, the J end by 5 bases, with 15 bases between. CDR1 and CDR2 from the germline V gene are MNHEY and SMNVEV (reference sequence). There are 14 residues in the CDR3. CDR3 in amino acids: CASSRHTSPETQYF. The CDR3 nucleotides read TGTGCCAGCAGTCGCCATACTAGCCCGGAGACCCAGTACTTC.

The V call is TRBV4-1, the J call TRBJ1-1; maybe TRBD1 (6 bases). The germline V and J ends were trimmed by 6 bases and 1 base, with 15 bases remaining between them. The CDR3 contains 15 residues. Germline CDR1 is MGHRA and CDR2 is YSYEKL. CDR3 DNA sequence: TGCGCCAGCAGACTGACAGGAGGACAGAACACTGAAGCTTTCTTT. Amino acids: CASRLTGGQNTEAFF.

The chain uses TRBV3-1 (or the pseudogene TRBV3-2) and TRBJ1-2; D not resolved. The germline V gene has CDR1 LGHDT and CDR2 YNNKEL (reference sequence). The ends were cut back, 0 bases at V and 4 bases at J, with 9 bases in the middle. This CDR3 region has 14 residues. The DNA for the CDR3 is TGTGCCAGCAGCCAAGATCTGGCGGGCTATGGCTACACCTTC. Amino acids: CASSQDLAGYGYTF.

Here the CDR3 reads CASSFLAGGEQFF. The CDR3 DNA sequence: TGTGCCAGCAGTTTTCTAGCGGGAGGTGAGCAGTTCTTC. J is TRBJ2-1 and V is TRBV12-3 or TRBV12-4, with 11 positions matching TRBD2. Trimming removed 3 bases from V and 9 bases from J; junction bases left unmatched: 1. The CDR3 runs to 13 residues.

This clone occurred once. This rearrangement joins TRBV5-4 to TRBJ2-7; possibly TRBD2 for D (6 bases). V lost 4 bases and J lost 3, with 17 bases in between. The CDR3 sequence is 15 residues long. Germline V lookup: CDR1 SGHNT, CDR2 YYREEE (reference sequence). The CDR3 nucleotides read TGTGCCAGCAGCCTAGGCTTAGCGGAGCTCTACGAGCAGTACTTC. This translates into CASSLGLAELYEQYF.

CDR3 sequence: CASRPSGSSGTQYF. The CDR3, as DNA: TGTGCCAGCAGGCCTAGCGGGTCCTCGGGGACCCAGTACTTC. The chain recombines TRBV28 with TRBJ2-5, with 8 bases that match TRBD2. From germline, CDR1 is MDHEN and CDR2 SYDVKM. The V and J ends lost 6 bases and 7 bases, in that order; junction bases with no gene match: 10. The CDR3 has 14 residues.

This clone was observed a handful of times. V usage is TRBV28 and J usage is TRBJ1-4, with D tentatively TRBD1 (6 bases). The V end lost 5 bases, the J end lost 8 bases, and 15 bases lay between the germline ends. Germline V gene lookup returns CDR1 MDHEN and CDR2 SYDVKM. The CDR3 length is 14 residues. DNA for the CDR3: TGTGCCAGCAGTCCCCCGTGGGGGCCCGAAAAACTGTTTTTT. Its protein is CASSPPWGPEKLFF.

This clone was detected only once. The rearrangement joins TRBV19 to TRBJ1-2; 7 bases align to TRBD1. The germline gives CDR1 LNHDA, CDR2 SQIVND (reference sequence). V was pared by 8 bases and J by 4 bases, with 4 bases of the junction left unmatched. The length of the CDR3 is 12 residues. The CDR3 nucleotides read TGTGCCAGTGGAGACAGGGTCTATGGCTACACCTTC. Amino acid sequence: CASGDRVYGYTF. Variable domain in full (rest from reference TRBV19 and TRBJ1-2): DGGITQSPKYLFRKEGQNVTLSCEQNLNHDAMYWYRQDPGQGLRLIYYSQIVNDFQKGDIAEGYSVSREKKESFPLTVTSAQKNPTAFYLCASGDRVYGYTFGSGTRLTVV.

A remark on this clone: The sample holds other DNA sequences that translate to the same CDR3. V and J are TRBV2 and TRBJ2-5; the match to TRBD1 covers 12 bases. With 5 bases clipped from V and 5 bases from J, the junction kept 3 bases outside the gene matches. The CDR3 contains 14 residues. CDR1 is SNHLY and CDR2 is FYNNEI in the germline V gene. The CDR3, as DNA: TGTGCCAGCAGTCGGGACAGGGGGCAGGAGACCCAGTACTTC. Translating it yields CASSRDRGQETQYF.

V and J are TRBV6-6 and TRBJ2-1; D remains ambiguous. The CDR3 has 11 residues. Germline values: CDR1 MNHNY, CDR2 SVGAGI (reference sequence). V was pared by 6 bases and J by 4 bases, with 4 bases between. Here the CDR3 reads CASRSYNEQFF. The CDR3, as DNA: TGTGCCAGCAGATCGTACAATGAGCAGTTCTTC.

V and J are TRBV7-2 and TRBJ2-3; 11 bases line up with TRBD2. The CDR3 totals 16 residues. V was clipped by 5 bases and J by 0 bases; unmatched bases: 4. Germline CDR1 is SGHTA and CDR2 is FQGNSA. Written as DNA, the CDR3 is TGTGCCAGCAGCACCTGGACTAGCGGGAGCACAGATACGCAGTATTTT. This translates into CASSTWTSGSTDTQYF. The full variable domain, with the rest looked up from reference TRBV7-2 and TRBJ2-3, is GAGVSQSPSNKVTEKGKDVELRCDPISGHTALYWYRQSLGQGLEFLIYFQGNSAPDKSGLPSDRFSAERTGGSVSTLTIQRTQQEDSAVYLCASSTWTSGSTDTQYFGPGTRLTVL.

This clone was observed a handful of times. This chain joins TRBV24-1 and TRBJ1-5; D gene uncertain. V lost 5 bases and J 5 bases, leaving 12 bases between the germline ends. There are 14 residues in the CDR3. Germline V gene lookup returns CDR1 KGHDR and CDR2 SFDVKD. The CDR3 region has the DNA TGTGCCACCAGTGGCCCGGGGAACCATCAGCCCCAGCATTTT. This gives the protein CATSGPGNHQPQHF.

The V gene is TRBV23-1, the J gene TRBJ1-3, with D possibly TRBD1 on 5 matching bases. TRBV23-1 is reported as an ORF; its role is uncertain. The CDR3 is 14 residues long. V lost 6 bases to trimming and J lost 0 bases, with 9 bases between them. The CDR3 region has the DNA TGCGCCAGCAGCCTAGGGGTCTCTGGAAACACCATATATTTT. Translating it yields CASSLGVSGNTIYF.

This chain links TRBV30 with TRBJ1-4; no reliable D call. The germline CDR1 and CDR2 sequences are GTSNPN and SVGIG (reference sequence). CDR3 size: 11 residues. V gave up 4 bases and J gave up 5 bases, with 5 bases separating them. The CDR3: CAWNRNEKLFF. CDR3 DNA: TGTGCCTGGAATCGGAATGAAAAACTGTTTTTT.